The 32 T cell receptor beta chains reported below all come from one sample, sequenced in a study of blood T cells in healthy people across ages. A J-beta primer mix and a sample-barcoded 5' primer were used in a second PCR of roughly 6 to 12 cycles. TCRdb passed the 5' RACE reads through MiXCR, listing each CDR3 protein once. The sample shows fewer than 700,000 distinct CDR3 sequences, roughly 43% of them seen only once. Sequencing was carried out using blood. These receptor sequences come from an older man in good health.

This chain links TRBV6-5 with TRBJ2-3; 9 positions match TRBD2. Germline CDR1 reads MNHEY; CDR2 reads SVGAGI. V lost 11 bases to trimming and J lost 1 base; unmatched junction nucleotides: 10. The CDR3 has 15 residues. CDR3: CAGTSAGGRTDTQYF. Written as DNA, the CDR3 is TGTGCCGGCACCAGTGCGGGAGGGCGCACAGATACGCAGTATTTT.

This clonotype was seen a handful of times. The J gene is TRBJ2-3, the V gene TRBV29-1; D is perhaps TRBD1 (6 bases). CDR3 length: 17 residues. The germline V gene has CDR1 SQVTM and CDR2 ANQGSEA. The germline V and J ends were trimmed by 1 base and 0 bases, with 17 bases remaining between them. CDR3 nucleotide sequence: TGCAGCGTTGAAGGGCTCCGGGACACCCCTAGCACAGATACGCAGTATTTT. The encoded protein is CSVEGLRDTPSTDTQYF.

This rearrangement joins TRBV29-1 to TRBJ1-1; possibly TRBD1 for D (5 bases). This CDR3 has 14 amino acids. V gave up 6 bases and J gave up 1 base, with 15 bases separating them. Germline V gene lookup returns CDR1 SQVTM and CDR2 ANQGSEA. CDR3 loop: CSVLGGLQNTEAFF. The CDR3 DNA reads as TGCAGCGTCTTGGGGGGACTGCAGAACACTGAAGCTTTCTTT. Variable domain in full (rest from reference TRBV29-1 and TRBJ1-1): SAVISQKPSRDICQRGTSLTIQCQVDSQVTMMFWYRQQPGQSLTLIATANQGSEATYESGFVIDKFPISRPNLTFSTLTVSNMSPEDSSIYLCSVLGGLQNTEAFFGQGTRLTVV.

This clonotype was detected only once. V gene TRBV21-1 combines with J gene TRBJ2-3; TRBD1 was called by the table and not checked on the DNA. TRBV21-1 is a pseudogene segment. This CDR3 is built from 13 residues. The CDR3 loop reads CASRDTITDTQYF. DNA for the CDR3: TGTGCCAGCAGGGACACAATCACAGATACGCAGTATTTT.

This clonotype occurred a few times. The chain carries TRBV20-1 and TRBJ2-7, with 9 bases aligning to TRBD1. The CDR3 is made up of 15 amino acids. The V gene's germline CDR1 is DFQATT and CDR2 SNEGSKA (reference sequence). The V and J ends lost 2 bases and 4 bases, in that order; junction bases with no gene match: 9. The CDR3: CSARTGGLGQYEQYF. The CDR3 DNA sequence: TGCAGTGCTAGAACAGGGGGCTTGGGGCAATACGAGCAGTACTTC.

This chain connects TRBV7-6 to TRBJ2-2, with 8 bases matching TRBD2. V dropped 2 bases and J dropped 1; count of bases not matched to a gene: 3. Germline lookup yields CDR1 SGHVS and CDR2 FNYEAQ. CDR3 length equals 16 residues. The CDR3 DNA sequence: TGTGCCAGCAGCTTATTCGGGGGGGGGAACACCGGGGAGCTGTTTTTT. This sequence encodes CASSLFGGGNTGELFF.

The chain links TRBV21-1 to TRBJ2-2. TRBV21-1 is described as a pseudogene. The CDR3 consists of 18 residues. The CDR3: CASSKATLGLSNTGELFF. The CDR3 DNA reads as TGTGCCAGCAGCAAAGCCACACTCGGCCTCTCGAACACCGGGGAGCTGTTTTTT.

Notes on this clonotype: This may be a read error: a much more frequent sequence differs by one nucleotide. The J gene is TRBJ2-1, the V gene TRBV29-1, with D tentatively TRBD1 or TRBD2 (6 bases each). This CDR3 is built from 12 residues. Germline-derived CDR1 and CDR2 are SQVTM and ANQGSEA. This CDR3 reads CSGEVGGNERFF. CDR3 bases: TGCAGCGGTGAGGTGGGGGGCAATGAGCGGTTCTTC.

This clonotype showed up just a few times. The chain combines TRBV30 with TRBJ2-2; D is unclear. CDR1 is GTSNPN and CDR2 is SVGIG in the germline V gene (reference sequence). The CDR3 has 16 residues. V was trimmed by 2 bases and J by 0 bases, leaving 13 bases between them. Here the CDR3 reads CAWSPLGMANTGELFF. CDR3 nucleotide sequence: TGTGCCTGGAGTCCGCTTGGGATGGCGAACACCGGGGAGCTGTTTTTT. The full variable domain, completed using reference TRBV30 and TRBJ2-2, is SQTIHQWPATLVQPVGSPLSLECTVEGTSNPNLYWYRQAAGRGLQLLFYSVGIGQISSEVPQNLSASRPQDRQFILSSKKLLLSDSGFYLCAWSPLGMANTGELFFGEGSRLTVL.

The chain is built from TRBV20-1 and TRBJ2-2; 13 positions match TRBD2. Germline trimming cut 3 bases from V and 1 base from J; bases unmatched to any gene: 5. CDR3 length: 17 amino acids. Germline V gene data show CDR1 as DFQATT and CDR2 as SNEGSKA (reference sequence). CDR3 residues: CSASTGLAGVNTGELFF. CDR3 sequence (DNA): TGCAGTGCTAGTACCGGACTAGCGGGAGTGAACACCGGGGAGCTGTTTTTT.

The chain combines TRBV6-2 or TRBV6-3 with TRBJ2-5, with D perhaps matching TRBD1 (6 bases). The CDR3 sequence is 13 residues long. V was clipped by 6 bases and J by 11 bases, with 19 bases between them. CDR1 MNHEY and CDR2 SVGEGT come from the germline V gene. The CDR3 loop reads CASRTGSRYEQYF. In DNA form, the CDR3 reads TGTGCCAGCAGAACAGGGTCACGATATGAGCAGTACTTC.

The chain recombines TRBV21-1 with TRBJ2-1. TRBV21-1 is flagged as a pseudogene. CDR3 size: 15 residues. The CDR3 DNA sequence: TGTGCCAGCAGCAAAGCGGGAAATCCTTACAATGAGCAGTTCTTC. It codes for CASSKAGNPYNEQFF.

The chain links TRBV7-6 to TRBJ2-2; no definite D call. In germline, CDR1 is SGHVS, CDR2 FNYEAQ. This CDR3 contains 13 residues. V shed 7 bases and J shed 4 bases, with 10 bases lying between them. This CDR3 reads CASTLGITGELFF. CDR3 nucleotide sequence: TGTGCCAGCACCCTGGGGATCACCGGGGAGCTGTTTTTT. Drawing the rest from reference TRBV7-6 and TRBJ2-2, the complete variable domain is GAGVSQSPRYKVTKRGQDVALRCDPISGHVSLYWYRQALGQGPEFLTYFNYEAQQDKSGLPNDRFSAERPEGSISTLTIQRTEQRDSAMYRCASTLGITGELFFGEGSRLTVL.

This rearrangement joins TRBV29-1 to TRBJ2-3, with 7 bases fitting TRBD2. This CDR3 spans 16 amino acids. The V and J ends lost 0 bases and 3 bases, in that order; junction bases with no gene match: 9. CDR1 is SQVTM and CDR2 is ANQGSEA in the germline V gene. The chain's CDR3 is CSVEDVTNGGTDTQYF. In nucleotides, the CDR3 is TGCAGCGTTGAAGATGTGACTAACGGGGGGACAGATACGCAGTATTTT.

This sequence joins TRBV7-2 and TRBJ2-5; the match to TRBD1 covers 8 bases. The V and J ends lost 4 bases and 5 bases, in that order; junction bases with no gene match: 9. Germline lookup yields CDR1 SGHTA and CDR2 FQGNSA. The CDR3 sequence is 15 residues long. CDR3 sequence: CASSSWTGPRETQYF. CDR3 nucleotides: TGTGCCAGCAGCTCGTGGACAGGGCCCCGGGAGACCCAGTACTTC. Together with reference TRBV7-2 and TRBJ2-5, the CDR3 gives the full variable domain: GAGVSQSPSNKVTEKGKDVELRCDPISGHTALYWYRQSLGQGLEFLIYFQGNSAPDKSGLPSDRFSAERTGGSVSTLTIQRTQQEDSAVYLCASSSWTGPRETQYFGPGTRLLVL.

The sample holds one count of this clonotype. The chain joins TRBV6-1 to TRBJ2-7, with D perhaps matching TRBD2 (6 bases). Trimming left V 6 bases short and J 0 bases short, with 15 bases between. The CDR3 length is 15 residues. Germline lookup yields CDR1 MNHNS and CDR2 SASEGT. The CDR3 sequence is CASSALAISSYEQYF. CDR3 in DNA: TGTGCCAGCAGCGCCCTAGCGATTAGCTCCTACGAGCAGTACTTC.

The J gene is TRBJ2-5, the V gene TRBV9; 9 bases line up with TRBD2. The CDR3 is 16 residues long. The germline V gene has CDR1 SGDLS and CDR2 YYNGEE. V gave up 0 bases and J gave up 1 base; unmatched junction bases: 4. The CDR3 reads CASSVVASGAQETQYF. The CDR3, as DNA: TGTGCCAGCAGCGTAGTAGCTAGCGGGGCCCAAGAGACCCAGTACTTC.

The chain links TRBV28 to TRBJ2-1; D is possibly TRBD2 (6 bases). This CDR3 spans 12 amino acids. Trimming took off 2 bases at V and 8 bases at J, with 7 bases between the two ends. Germline values: CDR1 MDHEN, CDR2 SYDVKM. The CDR3 spells CASSLRLDEQFF. The CDR3 nucleotides are TGTGCCAGCAGTTTAAGACTAGATGAGCAGTTCTTC.

A remark on this clonotype: Germline and junction disagree at one end, which may indicate a read error. The chain combines TRBV6-1 with TRBJ2-7; either TRBD1 or TRBD2 may fit D (6 bases each). The CDR3 runs to 15 residues. Germline assignment: CDR1 MNHNS and CDR2 SASEGT. In DNA form, the CDR3 reads TGTGCCAGCAAGGCGGGGACACCTCTCTCCTACGAGCGGTACTTC. Translated, it gives CASKAGTPLSYERYF.

In the case of this clonotype: The junction does not match germline at one end; this may be a read error. This chain connects TRBV5-4 to TRBJ1-4; 8 bases align to TRBD1. CDR3 size: 15 residues. CDR1 SGHNT and CDR2 YYREEE come from the germline V gene (reference sequence). CDR3 nucleotide sequence: TGTGTCAGCAGCGCCGACAGGGGATGGAATGAAAAACTGTTTTTT. It codes for CVSSADRGWNEKLFF.

The rearrangement uses TRBV15 and TRBJ2-4; 9 bases are shared with TRBD2. The germline gives CDR1 LNHNV, CDR2 YYDKDF (reference sequence). V was pared by 2 bases and J by 5 bases, with 4 bases of the junction left unmatched. There are 15 residues in the CDR3. In DNA, the CDR3 is TGTGCCACCAGCAGATTCGCGGGGGGGGAAAACATTCAGTACTTC. It specifies CATSRFAGGENIQYF.

This chain connects TRBV20-1 to TRBJ2-7, with TRBD1 identical over 9 bases. Germline V gene lookup returns CDR1 DFQATT and CDR2 SNEGSKA (reference sequence). The CDR3 totals 14 residues. Trimming cost V 4 bases and J 5 bases; bases outside gene matches: 9. Here the CDR3 DNA reads TGCAGTGCTATCGGAGCGGGACAGGGCAACGAGCAGTACTTC. Translation: CSAIGAGQGNEQYF.

The chain has TRBV7-2 and TRBJ1-6; unclear D gene. Germline V gene lookup returns CDR1 SGHTA and CDR2 FQGNSA. Trimming stripped 2 bases from V and 0 bases from J, with 17 bases between. The CDR3 has 19 amino acids. The CDR3 loop reads CASSLIGGISSSYNSPLHF. CDR3 DNA: TGTGCCAGCAGCTTAATTGGAGGGATCTCAAGCTCCTATAATTCACCCCTCCACTTT. Combining the CDR3 with reference TRBV7-2 and TRBJ1-6 gives the whole variable domain GAGVSQSPSNKVTEKGKDVELRCDPISGHTALYWYRQSLGQGLEFLIYFQGNSAPDKSGLPSDRFSAERTGGSVSTLTIQRTQQEDSAVYLCASSLIGGISSSYNSPLHFGNGTRLTVT.

With respect to this clonotype: One end of the junction varies from germline; a read error may be responsible. V gene TRBV27 combines with J gene TRBJ1-4, with 8 bases identical to TRBD1. Germline V CDR1 and CDR2: MNHEY, SMNVEV (reference sequence). This CDR3 has 17 residues. This CDR3 is CASSPGTGRGTKEKLFF. The CDR3 DNA follows: TGTGCCAGCAGTCCCGGGACAGGAAGAGGAACTAAGGAAAAACTGTTTTTT.

The J gene is TRBJ2-1, the V gene TRBV5-1; D is perhaps TRBD1 (6 bases). Trimming left V 4 bases short and J 9 bases short, with 17 bases between. The CDR3 covers 14 residues. Germline values: CDR1 SGHRS, CDR2 YFSETQ. The CDR3 DNA sequence: TGCGCCAGCAGCCTCCCCACAGGGATTGGTGAGCAGTTCTTC. Amino acids: CASSLPTGIGEQFF.

As regards this clonotype: Compared with germline, one end of the junction differs, possibly owing to a read error. CDR3: CSAAGGSGEAQYF. In nucleotides, the CDR3 is TGCAGTGCCGCGGGGGGTTCGGGAGAGGCCCAGTACTTC. The chain carries TRBV20-1 and TRBJ2-5, with 8 bases lining up with TRBD2. The CDR3 runs 13 residues. Germline V lookup: CDR1 DFQATT, CDR2 SNEGSKA (reference sequence).

The V and J genes are TRBV3-1 and TRBJ2-3; no reliable D call. CDR3 length equals 13 residues. V was shortened by 0 bases and J by 8 bases, with 9 bases between the two germline ends. Germline loops: CDR1 LGHDT, CDR2 YNNKEL (reference sequence). CDR3 in amino acids: CASSQDNFLTQYF. The CDR3 DNA sequence: TGTGCCAGCAGCCAAGATAACTTCCTTACGCAGTATTTT.

The V call is TRBV5-6, the J call TRBJ2-1; 9 positions match TRBD1. Losses at the gene ends were 4 bases for V and 3 bases for J; bases not matched to a gene: 8. Germline-derived CDR1 and CDR2 are SGHDT and YYEEEE. The CDR3 is 16 amino acids. CDR3 region: CASSTKTGGYYNEQFF. The CDR3 nucleotides are TGTGCCAGCAGCACAAAGACAGGGGGTTACTACAATGAGCAGTTCTTC.

The genes are TRBV9 and TRBJ2-3; TRBD2 matches at 8 bases. V shed 3 bases, J shed 2 bases, and the junction held 11 bases outside the gene matches. CDR3 size: 17 residues. The germline gives CDR1 SGDLS, CDR2 YYNGEE. In DNA form, the CDR3 reads TGTGCCAGCAGCGCCCCGGGGGGGCGCCCCAACACAGATACGCAGTATTTT. Translation gives CASSAPGGRPNTDTQYF.

The genes are TRBV4-3 and TRBJ2-1; TRBD2 aligns across 12 bases. This CDR3 spans 15 amino acids. The germline V gene has CDR1 LGHNA and CDR2 YSLEER. With 0 bases clipped from V and 9 bases from J, the junction kept 3 bases outside the gene matches. CDR3 loop: CASSQEGLAGSEQFF. CDR3 sequence (DNA): TGCGCCAGCAGCCAAGAGGGACTAGCGGGCAGTGAGCAGTTCTTC.

This clonotype was counted ten times or more. The DNA of the CDR3 is TGTGCCAGCAGCTGGACAGGGGGTTTCACAGATACGCAGTATTTT. Translation: CASSWTGGFTDTQYF. The chain uses TRBV3-1 and TRBJ2-3, with 10 bases lining up with TRBD1. This CDR3 is 15 amino acids long. The germline CDR1 and CDR2 sequences are LGHDT and YNNKEL (reference sequence). The V and J ends lost 5 bases and 2 bases, in that order; junction bases with no gene match: 4.

The rearrangement links TRBV3-1 to TRBJ2-2; 9 nucleotides line up with TRBD2. The CDR3 is 16 residues long. V shed 1 base and J 4 bases; nucleotides not matched to a gene: 4. In germline, CDR1 is LGHDT, CDR2 YNNKEL (reference sequence). The DNA for the CDR3 is TGTGCCAGCAGCCAAGTCGTAGCGGGAGTCACCGGGGAGCTGTTTTTT. As protein: CASSQVVAGVTGELFF.